One sample yielded the 21 T cell receptor beta chains listed below, sequenced in a study of blood T cell repertoires in COVID-19. Method: immunoSEQ multiplex PCR; TCRdb's copy keeps in-frame clones and lacks some. The data hold fewer than 250,000 clones, with roughly 90% observed a single time. Sequencing used peripheral blood. The source is an older woman with acute or convalescent COVID-19.

This chain uses TRBV6-1 with TRBJ1-2; D may be TRBD1 (6 bases). The V and J ends lost 3 bases and 2 bases respectively, with 13 bases between them. CDR3 length equals 15 residues. In germline, CDR1 is MNHNS, CDR2 SASEGT. CDR3 sequence: CASSEGDIRNYGYTF. In nucleotides, the CDR3 is TGTGCCAGCAGTGAGGGGGACATACGGAACTATGGCTACACCTTC.

This clone was found a few times. The V gene is TRBV19, the J gene TRBJ1-5, with D uncertain. V lost 7 bases, J lost 4 bases, and 20 bases lay in between. Per the germline V gene, CDR1 is LNHDA and CDR2 is SQIVND (reference sequence). This CDR3 is 16 amino acids long. CDR3 sequence: CASTPQTNAGNQPQHF. CDR3 nucleotides: TGTGCCAGTACCCCACAGACAAACGCGGGTAATCAGCCCCAGCATTTT.

The rearrangement uses TRBV28 and TRBJ1-5, with unresolved D. Trimming stripped 7 bases from V and 3 bases from J, with 13 bases between. The CDR3 is 14 amino acids. In germline, CDR1 is MDHEN, CDR2 SYDVKM. CDR3 sequence reads: CASNPTGDNQPQHF. In nucleotides, the CDR3 is TGTGCCAGCAACCCTACCGGGGACAATCAGCCCCAGCATTTT. Drawing the rest from reference TRBV28 and TRBJ1-5, the complete variable domain is DVKVTQSSRYLVKRTGEKVFLECVQDMDHENMFWYRQDPGLGLRLIYFSYDVKMKEKGDIPEGYSVSREKKERFSLILESASTNQTSMYLCASNPTGDNQPQHFGDGTRLSIL.

This chain links TRBV3-1 (or the pseudogene TRBV3-2) with TRBJ1-4; D gene unclear. CDR1 LGHDT and CDR2 YNNKEL come from the germline V gene (reference sequence). V was pared by 2 bases and J by 6 bases, with 7 bases between. CDR3 length: 13 residues. CDR3 amino acids: CASSQLRDEKLFF. The DNA of the CDR3 is TGTGCCAGCAGCCAACTGCGGGATGAAAAACTGTTTTTT.

The J gene is TRBJ2-5, the V gene TRBV7-2; the match to TRBD2 covers 10 bases. CDR3 size: 15 residues. Looked up from germline, CDR1 is SGHTA and CDR2 is FQGNSA. The J segment lost 2 bases and the V segment lost 5 bases, leaving 5 bases of the junction unmatched. CDR3 sequence reads: CASSPRTSGQETQYF. CDR3 nucleotides: TGTGCCAGCAGCCCCCGGACTAGCGGACAAGAGACCCAGTACTTC. Together with reference TRBV7-2 and TRBJ2-5, the CDR3 gives the full variable domain: GAGVSQSPSNKVTEKGKDVELRCDPISGHTALYWYRQSLGQGLEFLIYFQGNSAPDKSGLPSDRFSAERTGGSVSTLTIQRTQQEDSAVYLCASSPRTSGQETQYFGPGTRLLVL.

The gene calls are TRBV9 and TRBJ2-5; maybe TRBD2 (5 bases). This CDR3 has 13 residues. The germline gives CDR1 SGDLS, CDR2 YYNGEE. V lost 4 bases to trimming and J lost 3 bases, with 10 bases between them. The CDR3 protein is CASSLTREETQYF. The CDR3 nucleotides read TGTGCCAGCAGCCTCACTAGAGAAGAGACCCAGTACTTC.

J is TRBJ2-7 and V is TRBV6-5, with 13 bases that match TRBD2. Germline lookup yields CDR1 MNHEY and CDR2 SVGAGI. The length of the CDR3 is 15 residues. Trimming removed 7 bases from V and 5 bases from J; junction bases left unmatched: 8. The CDR3 reads CASNPAGLAGHEQYF. CDR3 coding DNA: TGTGCCAGCAACCCTGCGGGACTAGCGGGACACGAGCAGTACTTC.

V and J are TRBV25-1 and TRBJ1-1, with 9 nucleotides matching TRBD1. This CDR3 has 17 amino acids. V was pared by 1 base and J by 1 base, with 7 bases of the junction left unmatched. Germline CDR1 reads MGHDK; CDR2 reads SYGVNS. The CDR3 here is CASSEWGQGTANTEAFF. CDR3 sequence (DNA): TGTGCCAGCAGTGAATGGGGACAGGGAACGGCGAACACTGAAGCTTTCTTT.

The rearrangement joins TRBV19 to TRBJ1-1, with a weak D call TRBD1 (5 bases). The ends were cut back, 1 base at V and 1 base at J, with 16 bases in the middle. Germline V gene lookup returns CDR1 LNHDA and CDR2 SQIVND (reference sequence). The CDR3 is 17 residues long. Here the CDR3 DNA reads TGTGCCAGTAGTATAGCTACTTTCGGCCAGGGGAACACTGAAGCTTTCTTT. This sequence encodes CASSIATFGQGNTEAFF.

The chain joins TRBV28 to TRBJ2-2; a weak D match, TRBD2 (5 bases). CDR1 MDHEN and CDR2 SYDVKM come from the germline V gene. This CDR3 region has 13 residues. The germline V and J ends were trimmed by 3 bases and 5 bases, with 7 bases remaining between them. The CDR3 nucleotides are TGTGCCAGCAGTTTCGGCGGGACCGGGGAGCTGTTTTTT. The encoded protein is CASSFGGTGELFF.

The chain is built from TRBV19 and TRBJ1-1, with TRBD1 as a possible D gene (6 bases). The V end was cut by 4 bases, the J end by 3 bases, with 18 bases between. Germline V gene sequence: CDR1 LNHDA, CDR2 SQIVND (reference sequence). The length of the CDR3 is 16 residues. The CDR3 DNA reads TGTGCCAGTAGTAAGATCGGTGTCAGGGGTGACACTGAAGCTTTCTTT. This translates into CASSKIGVRGDTEAFF.

The chain links TRBV6-1 to TRBJ1-5, with D tentatively TRBD1 (5 bases). Trimming took 1 base from V and 3 from J, leaving 10 bases between them. Per the germline V gene, CDR1 is MNHNS and CDR2 is SASEGT. CDR3 length equals 15 residues. CDR3 in DNA: TGTGCCAGCAGTGAAGGGGGGGAGGTCAATCAGCCCCAGCATTTT. This codes for CASSEGGEVNQPQHF.

This chain connects TRBV10-3 to TRBJ1-1; D possibly corresponds to TRBD1 (6 bases). V was clipped by 0 bases and J by 5 bases, with 10 bases between them. Looked up from germline, CDR1 is ENHRY and CDR2 is SYGVKD. The CDR3 runs to 14 residues. The CDR3 is CAISESAGETEAFF. The DNA of the CDR3 is TGTGCCATCAGTGAGTCGGCAGGGGAAACTGAAGCTTTCTTT.

This rearrangement joins TRBV18 to TRBJ1-1; D might be TRBD1 (5 bases). Germline-derived CDR1 and CDR2 are KGHSH and LQKENI. There are 14 residues in the CDR3. With 6 bases removed from V and 2 bases from J, the gap between germline ends came to 13 bases. The CDR3 sequence is CASSSPGGNTEAFF. The CDR3 bases are TGTGCCAGCTCCTCACCCGGGGGTAACACTGAAGCTTTCTTT. Full variable domain (missing parts from reference TRBV18 and TRBJ1-1): NAGVMQNPRHLVRRRGQEARLRCSPMKGHSHVYWYRQLPEEGLKFMVYLQKENIIDESGMPKERFSAEFPKEGPSILRIQQVVRGDSAAYFCASSSPGGNTEAFFGQGTRLTVV.

The genes are TRBV5-1 and TRBJ2-7, with 7 bases matching TRBD2. The length of the CDR3 is 14 residues. The V and J ends lost 4 bases and 2 bases, in that order; junction bases with no gene match: 6. Per the germline V gene, CDR1 is SGHRS and CDR2 is YFSETQ. CDR3 loop: CASSGDGGTYEQYF. DNA of the CDR3: TGCGCCAGCAGCGGGGACGGGGGGACCTACGAGCAGTACTTC.

The chain joins TRBV27 to TRBJ2-2; 10 bases match TRBD1. CDR3 length: 16 amino acids. Germline V gene data show CDR1 as MNHEY and CDR2 as SMNVEV (reference sequence). Losses at the gene ends were 4 bases for V and 2 bases for J; bases not matched to a gene: 4. The CDR3 DNA is TGTGCCAGCAGTTCCGGACAGGGGGTTAACACCGGGGAGCTGTTTTTT. Its protein product is CASSSGQGVNTGELFF.

J is TRBJ1-1 and V is TRBV18; D is unclear. The germline gives CDR1 KGHSH, CDR2 LQKENI. This CDR3 is 11 amino acids long. The V gene lost 6 bases and the J gene lost 5 bases, with 7 bases spanning the gap. The DNA of the CDR3 is TGTGCCAGCTCTCCTGTAACTGAAGCTTTCTTT. This encodes CASSPVTEAFF.

The V call is TRBV4-2, the J call TRBJ2-7; 14 nucleotides match TRBD2. Trimming at V came to 3 bases and at J to 2 bases, leaving 3 bases not matched to a gene. The CDR3 contains 16 residues. The germline V gene encodes CDR1 LGHNA and CDR2 YNFKEQ. CDR3 bases: TGTGCCAGCAGCCAGGGACTAGCGGGAGCCCCCTACGAGCAGTACTTC. Encoded protein: CASSQGLAGAPYEQYF.

This clone is a singleton in its sample. This chain connects TRBV28 to TRBJ1-2; D ambiguous. The V gene's germline CDR1 is MDHEN and CDR2 SYDVKM. V was pared by 6 bases and J by 9 bases, with 11 bases between. The CDR3 contains 11 residues. The CDR3 DNA sequence: TGTGCCAGCAGCGATAATCTACGCTACACCTTC. Its protein is CASSDNLRYTF.

The rearrangement joins TRBV24-1 to TRBJ2-3, with a possible D match to TRBD2 (7 bases). In germline, CDR1 is KGHDR, CDR2 SFDVKD. The V end was cut by 4 bases, the J end by 6 bases, with 13 bases between. The length of the CDR3 is 14 residues. CDR3 amino acids: CATSDPRGADTQYF. The CDR3 DNA reads as TGTGCCACCAGTGACCCCCGGGGGGCTGATACGCAGTATTTT.

The gene calls are TRBV5-1 and TRBJ2-1; TRBD2 might be the D (6 bases). This CDR3 is 14 amino acids long. The germline V and J ends were trimmed by 5 bases and 5 bases, with 14 bases remaining between them. Germline V gene data show CDR1 as SGHRS and CDR2 as YFSETQ. The CDR3 sequence: CASRTLADHNEQFF. Here the CDR3 DNA reads TGCGCCAGCAGGACTTTAGCGGATCACAATGAGCAGTTCTTC.